These T cell receptor beta chains were read from a single sample in a study of shared clonotypes between healthy human individuals. The protocol was immunoSEQ multiplex PCR, while the TCRdb copy is restricted to in-frame clones and leaves out a portion. This sample has some 2 million clones; about 95% occur once, and the top ten carry about 1.1%. The sequenced sample consisted of naive CD8+ T cells sorted from blood. The receptors were sampled from a man aged 18 to 30 in good health. Both conserved end residues are part of each CDR3. A D gene is named only where the DNA matches it firmly. Size values are once, few and many counts, or a class for expanded clones, and some rows have none.

J gene,D gene,clone size,V gene,CDR3 DNA,CDR3 protein
TRBJ2-7,NA,NA,TRBV7-6,TGTGCCAGCAGCTTAGAGGGCAGCCCCTACTACGAGCAGTACTTC,CASSLEGSPYYEQYF
TRBJ2-1,NA,NA,TRBV2,TGTGCCAGCAGCCAAGGACTGTACTACAATGAGCAGTTCTTC,CASSQGLYYNEQFF
TRBJ2-7,TRBD1,NA,TRBV5-4,TGTGCTACAGCCCCTAGGGGACAGTCCTACGAGCAGTACTTC,CATAPRGQSYEQYF
TRBJ1-1,TRBD1,NA,TRBV6-1,TGTGCCAGCAGCAAACGACAGGGGGCAGTCACTGAAGCTTTCTTT,CASSKRQGAVTEAFF
TRBJ1-6,TRBD1,NA,TRBV7-9,TGTGCCAGCAGGGGGGACAGGGGGCTTAATTCACCCCTCCACTTT,CASRGDRGLNSPLHF
TRBJ1-2,NA,once,TRBV9,TGTGCCAGCAGCGCCCGGTATCAGTTTGGCTACACCTTC,CASSARYQFGYTF
TRBJ2-7,TRBD1,NA,TRBV7-9,TGTGCCAGCAGCGGTCGGGGACAGCCCTACGAGCAGTACTTC,CASSGRGQPYEQYF
TRBJ2-7,NA,few,TRBV9,TGTGCCAGCAGCGGGGACACCCCCTACGAGCAGTACTTC,CASSGDTPYEQYF
TRBJ2-7,NA,NA,TRBV19,TGTGCCAGTAGTATTCTGGGGGGCACTTACGACGAGCAGTACTTC,CASSILGGTYDEQYF
TRBJ1-5,NA,NA,TRBV28,TGTGCCAGCAGCCGAGGTGGGCCCCTTAGTCAGCCCCAGCATTTT,CASSRGGPLSQPQHF
TRBJ1-6,NA,NA,TRBV5-6,TGTGCCAGCAGCTCGGACTCGGAGGCCTCACCCCTCCACTTT,CASSSDSEASPLHF
TRBJ1-3,NA,NA,TRBV9,TGTGCCAGCAGCGTAGGGGTGTCCTCTGGAAACACCATATATTTT,CASSVGVSSGNTIYF
TRBJ1-1,NA,few,TRBV27,TGTGCCAGCAGTTTCACAGTGAACACTGAAGCTTTCTTT,CASSFTVNTEAFF
TRBJ2-7,NA,NA,TRBV15,TGTGCCACCAGTGCAAGTCCAGAGTCCTACGAGCAGTACTTC,CATSASPESYEQYF
TRBJ1-5,NA,NA,TRBV9,TGTGCCAGCAGCGTAGCTACGTGGATAGGTGAAAGAGGTGAGACCCAGCATTTT,CASSVATWIGERGETQHF
TRBJ2-7,TRBD2,NA,TRBV29-1,TGCAGCGTTGAGGTTAGCGGGAGCTACGAGCAGTACTTC,CSVEVSGSYEQYF
TRBJ2-5,TRBD1,NA,TRBV9,TGTGCCAGCAGCGCCCAGGGGACAGGGGGGCTGGGAGAGACCCAGTACTTC,CASSAQGTGGLGETQYF
TRBJ1-1,NA,NA,TRBV6-6,TGTGCCAGCAGTTACCCCGACCCGAACACTGAAGCTTTCTTT,CASSYPDPNTEAFF
TRBJ2-1,NA,NA,TRBV29-1,TGCAGCGTTAGACCGCAGGGGGAGCAGTTCTTC,CSVRPQGEQFF
TRBJ2-7,TRBD1,NA,TRBV4-1,TGCGCCAGCAGCCAAAAGCAGGGGGTTGGGGCCTACGAGCAGTACTTC,CASSQKQGVGAYEQYF
TRBJ1-5,TRBD1,once,TRBV4-3,TGCGCCAGCAGCCACGGGACAGGGTTAAATCAGCCCCAGCATTTT,CASSHGTGLNQPQHF
TRBJ1-1,TRBD1,NA,TRBV19,TGTGCCAGTAGGGGAGGGACAGGGGGTAGGTCTGAAGCTTTCTTT,CASRGGTGGRSEAFF
TRBJ2-1,TRBD1,NA,TRBV6-5,TGTGCCAGCAGTTACTTCCCAGGGGACAGGGATGAGCAGTTCTTC,CASSYFPGDRDEQFF
TRBJ1-2,NA,NA,TRBV25-1,TGTGCCAGCAGTGGGGCAGGCTCTAACTATGGCTACACCTTC,CASSGAGSNYGYTF
TRBJ2-1,NA,NA,TRBV4-1,TGCGCCAGCAGCCAAGGTACGGGAGTACACAATGAGCAGTTCTTC,CASSQGTGVHNEQFF
TRBJ2-1,NA,NA,TRBV6-5,TGTGCCAGCAGTTACGCTGGGGGGCACAATGAGCAGTTCTTC,CASSYAGGHNEQFF
TRBJ2-5,NA,NA,TRBV4-1,TGCGCCAGCAGCCAAGGAACAGGCTTGGAGACCCAGTACTTC,CASSQGTGLETQYF
TRBJ2-1,TRBD1,once,TRBV5-4,TGTGCCAGCAGCTATTGGACAGGGGGGTCCTACAATGAGCAGTTCTTC,CASSYWTGGSYNEQFF
TRBJ2-7,TRBD1,NA,TRBV27,TGTGCCAGCAGTTTATCCCCGGGGACAGGGGCCTACTCCTACGAGCAGTACTTC,CASSLSPGTGAYSYEQYF
TRBJ2-6,NA,NA,TRBV27,TGTGCCAGCAGTTTGGTGGGGCCTGGGGCCAACGTCCTGACTTTC,CASSLVGPGANVLTF
TRBJ1-4,NA,NA,TRBV19,TGTGCCAGTACCGCCTTGGAGGGCAGGGCAGCAACTAATGAAAAACTGTTTTTT,CASTALEGRAATNEKLFF
TRBJ2-7,NA,NA,TRBV6-5,TGTGCCAGCAGTACACGGACAGCCTACGAGCAGTACTTC,CASSTRTAYEQYF
TRBJ2-5,NA,NA,TRBV29-1,TGCAGCGTTGAAGATCTGGCGGGATCACAAGAGACCCAGTACTTC,CSVEDLAGSQETQYF
TRBJ1-2,NA,once,TRBV5-4,TGTGCCAGCAGCTTTGACCTTAACTATGGCTACACCTTC,CASSFDLNYGYTF
TRBJ2-3,NA,NA,TRBV25-1,TGTGCCAGCAGTGAGTGGGGCACAGATACGCAGTATTTT,CASSEWGTDTQYF
TRBJ2-7,TRBD2,NA,TRBV4-2,TGTGCCAGCAGCCAACTCGGGGGGGGTCGCCAGTACTTC,CASSQLGGGRQYF
TRBJ2-6,TRBD2,NA,TRBV7-9,TGTGCCAGCAGCGCAGATAGCGGGAGACATGGGGCCAACGTCCTGACTTTC,CASSADSGRHGANVLTF
TRBJ1-6,NA,once,TRBV12-2,TGTGCAAGTCGCTCAATGGCCCGGGCAAATTCACCCCTCCACTTT,CASRSMARANSPLHF
TRBJ2-7,NA,NA,TRBV29-1,TGCAGCGTTGGTCCGGACAGCACCTACGAGCAGTACTTC,CSVGPDSTYEQYF
TRBJ1-2,TRBD1,NA,TRBV7-6,TGTGCCAGCAGCGGACAGGGTGACTATGGCTACACCTTC,CASSGQGDYGYTF
TRBJ2-7,NA,NA,TRBV5-6,TGTGCCAGCAGCTCTCACCAAGACAGGTATGGGGTGCACGAGCAGTACTTC,CASSSHQDRYGVHEQYF
TRBJ2-3,TRBD2,once,TRBV27,TGTGCCAGCACCACCCTGGGGGGGGGAAGCACAGATACGCAGTATTTT,CASTTLGGGSTDTQYF